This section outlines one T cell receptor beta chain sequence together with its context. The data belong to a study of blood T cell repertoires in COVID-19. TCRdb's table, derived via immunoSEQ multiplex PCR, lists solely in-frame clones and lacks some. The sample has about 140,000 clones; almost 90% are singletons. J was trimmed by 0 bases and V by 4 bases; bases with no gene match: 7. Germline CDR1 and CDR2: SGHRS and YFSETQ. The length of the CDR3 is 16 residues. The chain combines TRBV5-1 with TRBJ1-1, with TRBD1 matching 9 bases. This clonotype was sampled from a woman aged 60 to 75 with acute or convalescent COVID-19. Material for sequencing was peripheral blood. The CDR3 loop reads CASSPGQGGMNTEAFF. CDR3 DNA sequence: TGCGCCAGCAGCCCGGGACAGGGCGGAATGAACACTGAAGCTTTCTTT. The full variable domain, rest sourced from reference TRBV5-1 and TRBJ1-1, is KAGVTQTPRYLIKTRGQQVTLSCSPISGHRSVSWYQQTPGQGLQFLFEYFSETQRNKGNFPGRFSGRQFSNSRSEMNVSTLELGDSALYLCASSPGQGGMNTEAFFGQGTRLTVV.